The table lists the clone carrying this T cell receptor (beta chain) with a count of one. Its antigen remains unknown. PCR involved 60 Vbeta and 13 Jbeta primers. Clones were sequenced by immunoSEQ multiplex PCR, and TCRdb holds only the in-frame ones, with some missing. Of roughly 150,000 clones in the sample, 80% are singletons; the top ten hold about 15%. The CDR3 length is 15 residues. V dropped 2 bases and J dropped 5 bases, with 15 bases sitting between them. Germline CDR1 reads SGHTA; CDR2 reads FQGNSA. This specimen comes from a study of cytomegalovirus exposure and HLA in healthy donors. Study results and caveats: In a later analysis, several top co-occurrence clusters appeared linked to parvovirus B19, influenza, CMV and Epstein-Barr virus. Reportedly, diagnosis of cytomegalovirus status by the classifier showed high specificity and sensitivity. As a later analysis revealed, most CMV-associated TCR beta chains appeared HLA-restricted.

This TCR was sampled from a woman in her thirties or forties in good health and CMV-seronegative. Sequencing was done on a sample of PBMCs. The chain has TRBV7-2 and TRBJ2-5; maybe TRBD2 (6 bases). The CDR3 DNA reads TGTGCCAGCAGCTTAAGGGAAGCGGAGGGGGAGACCCAGTACTTC. Amino acid sequence: CASSLREAEGETQYF.